The source of this TCR beta chain is a study of CD8 T cells in ankylosing spondylitis (dated by TCRdb to 2016 to 2017). Regarding the research as a whole: The study profiled T cell receptor beta repertoires in healthy donors and ankylosing spondylitis patients to find disease-linked TCR variants. In total, the full study cohort was made up of 108 healthy donors and approximately 24 ankylosing spondylitis patients. Samples of peripheral blood were taken, and for ankylosing spondylitis patients, synovial fluid was collected as well. The paper as a whole reports these results and caveats: A CD8+ phenotype was shown by the disease-linked clones, which were found at relatively low frequencies in peripheral blood. Blood from ankylosing spondylitis patients appeared to be characterized by a TCR beta motif composed of eight highly homologous amino acid variants. Some motif variants were previously reported in synovial fluid and blood of reactive arthritis patients, suggesting common disease-initiation mechanisms. The disease-linked clones were reported as significantly enriched in matched synovial fluid samples from ankylosing spondylitis patients.

The instrument was an Illumina HiSeq 2500. Quantitative 5'-RACE with molecular barcodes was used to prepare TCR beta libraries. Regarding the original processing steps: A new computational method based on a probabilistic model of VDJ rearrangement was used to identify disease-linked TCR variants. TCRdb handled the public reads itself, with Q25 trimming in fastp and clone calling in MiXCR, and kept productive beta chains. Rows are unified per CDR3 protein, each entry keeping the most common DNA and genes. These V and J calls derive from TCRdb rather than the authors' analysis. This sample gives hundreds of thousands of distinct CDR3 sequences in total; about 24% of them show up just once. The ten largest clones take up under 0.9% of the sample. In the case of this clonotype: Its antigen is currently not known. Base qualities are missing; no much larger clone stands one base away.

V is trimmed back by 4 bases and J by 9 bases, and the junction contains 15 bases that no gene match accounts for. CDR1 and CDR2 (MNHEY, SVGEGT) derive from the germline V gene. Spanning cysteine to phenylalanine, the CDR3 consists of 16 amino acids. The retained sequence is limited to the CDR3, 48 bases, with the frame set at the first base. The chain is made from TRBV6-2 or TRBV6-3 and TRBJ2-1; the junction holds 7 bases that match TRBD2. This clonotype originated in a male donor with ankylosing spondylitis. The sample consisted of blood, either unsorted or a sorted T cell fraction (not recorded which). The DNA sequence is TGTGCCAGCAGTTTGCTAGCGGTACCGTTGAATAGTGAGCAGTTCTTC. The resulting protein is CASSLLAVPLNSEQFF.